This TCR beta chain derives from a study of blood T cell repertoires in COVID-19. Profiled with immunoSEQ multiplex PCR; TCRdb holds only in-frame clones, not every one. The profile shows a few hundred thousand clones, 82% of them singletons. CDR3 length: 15 residues. Trimming removed 6 bases from V and 2 bases from J; junction bases left unmatched: 8. In germline, CDR1 is MNHEY, CDR2 SVGEGT. Only a few counts were recorded for this clone. The source of this sequence is a woman aged 55-70 years who had recovered from COVID-19. The sequencing input was PBMCs or T cells enriched from blood (not recorded which). The rearrangement joins TRBV6-2 or TRBV6-3 to TRBJ1-2; TRBD1 aligns across 8 bases. The CDR3: CASSQPTGVNYGYTF. The CDR3, as DNA: TGTGCCAGCAGCCAACCGACAGGGGTCAACTATGGCTACACCTTC.